The 12 T cell receptor beta chains in this list originate from one sample, sequenced in a study of cytomegalovirus exposure and HLA in healthy donors. The study ran its PCR with 60 Vbeta and 13 Jbeta primers. Profiled with immunoSEQ multiplex PCR; TCRdb holds only in-frame clones, not every one. The repertoire consists of over 95,000 clones, with 74% occurring once and the leading ten covering 2% to 2.5%. The sample was PBMCs. Receptors were obtained from a human donor in good health.

The chain uses TRBV10-3 and TRBJ1-5; possible D gene TRBD1, 6 bases. This CDR3 has 15 residues. Trimming shortened V by 0 bases and J by 4 bases, and 10 bases separated the two germline ends. CDR1 is ENHRY, CDR2 SYGVKD, per germline. CDR3 protein: CAISESITGNQPQHF. The CDR3 nucleotides read TGTGCCATCAGTGAGTCGATTACAGGGAATCAGCCCCAGCATTTT.

The chain combines TRBV5-6 with TRBJ1-1; 10 bases line up with TRBD1. V lost 3 bases and J lost 0; bases outside the gene matches: 8. The germline V gene encodes CDR1 SGHDT and CDR2 YYEEEE. The CDR3 runs to 17 residues. Written as DNA, the CDR3 is TGTGCCAGCAGCTCATGGACAGGGGGTCTCATGAACACTGAAGCTTTCTTT. Its protein is CASSSWTGGLMNTEAFF.

This clone was recorded a few times. The chain has TRBV11-2 and TRBJ1-1; D uncertain. The germline V gene encodes CDR1 SGHAT and CDR2 FQNNGV. The V gene lost 5 bases and the J gene lost 5 bases, with 9 bases spanning the gap. CDR3 length equals 12 residues. The CDR3 DNA reads as TGTGCCAGCAGCCTACGGGGTACTGAAGCTTTCTTT. Residues: CASSLRGTEAFF.

The J gene is TRBJ2-1, the V gene TRBV2; D not resolved. Per germline, CDR1 SNHLY and CDR2 FYNNEI. The CDR3 covers 12 residues. V lost 6 bases to trimming and J lost 5 bases, with 8 bases between them. CDR3 nucleotides: TGTGCCAGCAGACCCCCGGACAATGAGCAGTTCTTC. Translating gives CASRPPDNEQFF.

The chain carries TRBV10-2 and TRBJ1-2, with D unresolved. The CDR3 consists of 16 residues. V was pared by 2 bases and J by 6 bases, with 19 bases between. From germline, CDR1 is WSHSY and CDR2 SAAADI. The CDR3 protein is CASSERGISDRNGYTF. In DNA, the CDR3 is TGCGCCAGCAGTGAGCGGGGAATCAGTGATCGCAATGGCTACACCTTC.

In its sample, this clone was seen a few times. This chain joins TRBV14 and TRBJ2-5, with D perhaps TRBD1 (5 bases). Germline CDR1 SGHDN, CDR2 FVKESK. The CDR3 extends over 18 amino acids. Trimming removed 0 bases from V and 0 bases from J, with 17 bases in between. CDR3 amino acids: CASSQEAGRSLYQETQYF. The CDR3 nucleotides are TGTGCCAGCAGCCAAGAGGCAGGGCGAAGCTTGTACCAAGAGACCCAGTACTTC. The whole variable domain, filled in from reference TRBV14 and TRBJ2-5, reads EAGVTQFPSHSVIEKGQTVTLRCDPISGHDNLYWYRRVMGKEIKFLLHFVKESKQDESGMPNNRFLAERTGGTYSTLKVQPAELEDSGVYFCASSQEAGRSLYQETQYFGPGTRLLVL.

The chain joins TRBV7-9 to TRBJ1-2, with D possibly being TRBD1 (6 bases). Trimming took 2 bases from V and 6 from J, leaving 13 bases between them. Germline CDR1 is SEHNR and CDR2 is FQNEAQ (reference sequence). This CDR3 has 14 amino acids. The chain's CDR3 is CASSLFETGDGYTF. Written as DNA, the CDR3 is TGTGCCAGCAGCTTATTTGAGACAGGAGATGGCTACACCTTC.

This clone was detected only a few times. The V call is TRBV10-2, the J call TRBJ2-7, with TRBD1 as a possible D gene (6 bases). Germline V gives CDR1 WSHSY, CDR2 SAAADI. The CDR3 sequence is 13 residues long. Trimming pared 4 bases from V and 5 bases from J, leaving 12 bases between. CDR3 residues: CASSAQQGHEQYF. Here the CDR3 DNA reads TGCGCCAGCAGTGCCCAACAGGGCCACGAGCAGTACTTC.

J is TRBJ1-2 and V is TRBV6-5; D call uncertain. V gave up 0 bases and J gave up 1 base, with 6 bases separating them. The germline V gene has CDR1 MNHEY and CDR2 SVGAGI. CDR3 length equals 14 residues. As DNA, the CDR3 is TGTGCCAGCAGTTACTCGCGGGTTAACTATGGCTACACCTTC. The encoded protein is CASSYSRVNYGYTF.

V gene TRBV28 combines with J gene TRBJ2-1; 11 bases map to TRBD2. V trimming: 8 bases; J trimming: 5 bases; junction bases outside the gene matches: 8. The CDR3 contains 15 residues. Germline-derived CDR1 and CDR2 are MDHEN and SYDVKM. The CDR3 region has the DNA TGTGCCAGCTGTAGCGGGGGGGCCGGTCACAATGAGCAGTTCTTC. It translates to CASCSGGAGHNEQFF. Full variable domain (missing parts from reference TRBV28 and TRBJ2-1): DVKVTQSSRYLVKRTGEKVFLECVQDMDHENMFWYRQDPGLGLRLIYFSYDVKMKEKGDIPEGYSVSREKKERFSLILESASTNQTSMYLCASCSGGAGHNEQFFGPGTRLTVL.

The chain combines TRBV9 with TRBJ1-2, with 8 bases matching TRBD1. Germline values: CDR1 SGDLS, CDR2 YYNGEE. V dropped 3 bases and J dropped 4; count of bases not matched to a gene: 5. The CDR3 is 14 amino acids. CDR3 nucleotide sequence: TGTGCCAGCAGCGCCGGACAGGGAGGCTATGGCTACACCTTC. Its translation is CASSAGQGGYGYTF.

This clone was observed a handful of times. V is TRBV10-3 and J is TRBJ2-7; the match to TRBD1 covers 8 bases. Trimming took 2 bases from V and 1 from J; bases not matched to a gene: 4. The CDR3 has 15 amino acids. CDR1 and CDR2 from the germline V gene are ENHRY and SYGVKD. Here the CDR3 DNA reads TGTGCCATCAGTGAGCCGGGACAGGCGTCCTACGAGCAGTACTTC. Translated, it gives CAISEPGQASYEQYF.